What follows are 15 T cell receptor beta chains derived from one specimen sequenced in a study of shared clonotypes between healthy human individuals. Only in-frame clones appear in the TCRdb table, and some are missing; sequencing was by immunoSEQ multiplex PCR. The profile shows roughly 500,000 clones, almost 80% of them singletons. The sample comprised PBMCs. The receptors stem from a middle-aged woman in good health. Some clones in this sample may be carry-over from other donors' samples.

This clone was recorded only once. V is TRBV30 and J is TRBJ2-7; 7 positions match TRBD2. The length of the CDR3 is 16 residues. J lost 5 bases, V lost 0 bases, and 13 bases had no gene match. The germline CDR1 and CDR2 sequences are GTSNPN and SVGIG (reference sequence). CDR3 sequence: CAWSVSGGRALDEQYF. The CDR3 DNA reads as TGTGCCTGGAGTGTATCCGGGGGGAGGGCCTTGGACGAGCAGTACTTC. Full variable domain (remainder filled in from reference TRBV30 and TRBJ2-7): SQTIHQWPATLVQPVGSPLSLECTVEGTSNPNLYWYRQAAGRGLQLLFYSVGIGQISSEVPQNLSASRPQDRQFILSSKKLLLSDSGFYLCAWSVSGGRALDEQYFGPGTRLTVT.

This sequence joins TRBV9 and TRBJ2-7; the D is unclear. V lost 4 bases and J lost 0, with 14 bases in between. Germline V gene data show CDR1 as SGDLS and CDR2 as YYNGEE. This CDR3 is built from 15 residues. The DNA of the CDR3 is TGTGCCAGCAGCCCAAACACCCTAAGCTCCTACGAGCAGTACTTC. It translates to CASSPNTLSSYEQYF.

The chain couples TRBV28 to TRBJ2-5; D remains unclear. CDR1 is MDHEN, CDR2 SYDVKM, per germline. The CDR3 consists of 17 residues. Deletions cut 3 bases from V and 5 bases from J, with 22 bases between. CDR3 coding DNA: TGTGCCAGCAGTTTTAGGACGCCCAAGACTTATGTGGAGACCCAGTACTTC. Amino acids: CASSFRTPKTYVETQYF. The complete variable domain, with remaining parts taken from reference TRBV28 and TRBJ2-5, reads DVKVTQSSRYLVKRTGEKVFLECVQDMDHENMFWYRQDPGLGLRLIYFSYDVKMKEKGDIPEGYSVSREKKERFSLILESASTNQTSMYLCASSFRTPKTYVETQYFGPGTRLLVL.

This clone was seen more than once but under ten times. A junction boundary mismatches the germline segment, possibly from a read error. This same CDR3 is encoded by further DNA sequences in the sample. The chain joins TRBV7-3 to TRBJ2-1, with D possibly being TRBD1 or TRBD2 (5 bases each). Germline CDR1 SGHTA, CDR2 FQGTGA. The CDR3 is 14 residues long. The CDR3 DNA reads as TGTGCCAGCAGCCCGGGACCCTCCAACAATGAGCAGTTCTTC. This sequence encodes CASSPGPSNNEQFF.

V and J are TRBV9 and TRBJ2-3, with D possibly matching TRBD2 (6 bases). Trimming pared 0 bases from V and 6 bases from J, leaving 23 bases between. The CDR3 covers 18 residues. CDR1 is SGDLS and CDR2 is YYNGEE in the germline V gene. The CDR3 sequence: CASSVVGLGLRDGDTQYF. Here the CDR3 DNA reads TGTGCCAGCAGCGTAGTGGGTTTGGGACTTCGGGACGGTGATACGCAGTATTTT.

The rearrangement links TRBV28 to TRBJ2-7; 8 bases line up with TRBD1. CDR3 length: 15 amino acids. The junction had 16 bases not matched to a gene; V was cut back by 10 bases and J by 5 bases. Germline lookup yields CDR1 MDHEN and CDR2 SYDVKM. This CDR3 is CATRDRTGFVNEQYF. In DNA, the CDR3 is TGTGCCACCAGGGATCGGACAGGGTTCGTCAACGAGCAGTACTTC.

This clone showed up just once. V usage is TRBV6-5 and J usage is TRBJ2-7, with D maybe TRBD1 (5 bases). The germline V and J ends were trimmed by 6 bases and 0 bases, with 9 bases remaining between them. The CDR3 extends over 13 amino acids. Germline CDR1 is MNHEY and CDR2 is SVGAGI. The CDR3 protein is CASSVQVSYEQYF. Here the CDR3 DNA reads TGTGCCAGCAGCGTACAGGTCTCCTACGAGCAGTACTTC.

The CDR3 coding sequence is TGTGCCAGCTCACCTCCATCTCGACAGCAAGAGACCCAGTACTTC. Encoded protein: CASSPPSRQQETQYF. The chain joins TRBV18 to TRBJ2-5; maybe TRBD1 (5 bases). V lost 3 bases to trimming and J lost 2 bases, with 13 bases between them. This CDR3 spans 15 amino acids. From germline, CDR1 is KGHSH and CDR2 LQKENI.

The CDR3 region is CASSPQGGGGYTF. DNA for the CDR3: TGTGCCAGCAGCCCACAGGGAGGCGGCGGCTACACCTTC. The rearrangement joins TRBV6-5 to TRBJ1-2; D might be TRBD1 (6 bases). Germline V gives CDR1 MNHEY, CDR2 SVGAGI. The CDR3 is made up of 13 amino acids. V was pared by 6 bases and J by 8 bases, with 16 bases between.

A few counts support this clone. This chain uses TRBV5-4 with TRBJ2-5; no reliable D call. Germline V CDR1 and CDR2: SGHNT, YYREEE (reference sequence). The CDR3 sequence is 15 residues long. Trimming left V 0 bases short and J 2 bases short, with 11 bases between. Here the CDR3 reads CASSLAGLSQETQYF. CDR3 DNA sequence: TGTGCCAGCAGCTTGGCCGGATTGAGTCAAGAGACCCAGTACTTC.

This chain joins TRBV10-2 and TRBJ2-7, with TRBD2 matching 10 bases. Germline CDR1 WSHSY, CDR2 SAAADI. This CDR3 spans 14 amino acids. With V trimmed by 6 bases and J by 2 bases, 4 bases remained unmatched. The CDR3 here is CASRPGLATYEQYF. For the CDR3, the DNA is TGCGCCAGCAGACCGGGACTAGCGACCTACGAGCAGTACTTC.

This chain's CDR3 is CASSLGTSGTGGYNEQFF. DNA of the CDR3: TGTGCCAGCAGCTTAGGGACTAGCGGGACGGGGGGGTACAATGAGCAGTTCTTC. The rearrangement links TRBV7-8 to TRBJ2-1; 12 positions agree with TRBD2. The CDR3 sequence is 18 residues long. Germline CDR1 SGHVS, CDR2 FQNEAQ. J gave up 4 bases and V 1 base, and 8 bases lay outside the gene matches.

V gene TRBV4-3 combines with J gene TRBJ2-3; 7 nucleotides match TRBD2. Trimming at V came to 0 bases and at J to 3 bases, leaving 6 bases not matched to a gene. Germline V CDR1 and CDR2: LGHNA, YSLEER. CDR3 length: 16 amino acids. CDR3 DNA: TGCGCCAGCAGCCAAGAGGCGGGAGTAGATACAGATACGCAGTATTTT. Translation: CASSQEAGVDTDTQYF.

This chain joins TRBV5-1 and TRBJ1-5, with D unclear. This CDR3 has 13 amino acids. Germline V gene lookup returns CDR1 SGHRS and CDR2 YFSETQ. V was cut by 0 bases and J by 7 bases, with 8 bases left in between. As DNA, the CDR3 is TGCGCCAGCAGCTTGGCCTCCGACCAGCCCCAGCATTTT. Translated, it gives CASSLASDQPQHF. Filled out from reference TRBV5-1 and TRBJ1-5, the complete variable domain reads KAGVTQTPRYLIKTRGQQVTLSCSPISGHRSVSWYQQTPGQGLQFLFEYFSETQRNKGNFPGRFSGRQFSNSRSEMNVSTLELGDSALYLCASSLASDQPQHFGDGTRLSIL.

The V and J genes are TRBV4-2 and TRBJ2-7; D may be TRBD2 (5 bases). V was pared by 4 bases and J by 0 bases, with 19 bases between. The CDR3 consists of 17 residues. Germline CDR1 reads LGHNA; CDR2 reads YNFKEQ. CDR3 region: CASSPALGADYSYEQYF. In DNA, the CDR3 is TGTGCCAGCAGCCCGGCGTTGGGAGCCGACTACTCCTACGAGCAGTACTTC.